The T cell receptor (beta chain) under discussion was sequenced for a study of shared clonotypes between healthy human individuals (dated by TCRdb to the early 2020s). Some background on the complete study: A few men and a couple of women, aged 18 to 49 years, made up the cohort. For each donor, CD4 naive and CD4 memory were each run on three plates, CD8 naive on two plates, and CD8 memory on one plate. To estimate repertoire size and how much clonotypes are shared between individuals, the study performed deep sequencing of blood TCR repertoires from roughly five healthy adults. Different laboratories and diverse techniques were used to prepare libraries and sequence TCR repertoires, to increase sequencing depth and limit assay-specific biases. Leukapheresis yielded between about 0.85 and 10 billion PBMCs per donor.

This clone was seen once. What antigen it recognizes has not been identified. No quality values exist for individual bases; no much larger clone is one base distant. Donors were healthy HIV-negative adults with no recently reported acute infections or vaccinations. Every donor was a Caucasian adult living in Nashville, Tennessee, USA. CD4+ T cells were enriched by magnetic negative selection, after which naive cells were positively selected on CD45RA and the negative fraction was taken as the memory subset. Blood was collected by leukapheresis, and PBMCs were isolated by Ficoll-Histopaque density gradient centrifugation and then cryopreserved in liquid nitrogen vapor phase. Analytical flow cytometry was used to check the purity and quantity of every magnetically sorted T cell population. Genomic DNA was isolated from each sorted fraction and quantified by UV absorbance on a Nanodrop 2000c. Study-wide conclusions, independent of this receptor: Only blood was sampled, and tissue TCR repertoires likely differ from those in blood. Larger estimated clonotype richness was generally found for naive subsets than for memory subsets. Rarefaction of sorted-subset datasets indicated incomplete sequencing despite the large sequencing depth. Pairwise subsampling led to the expectation that sequencing depth would affect the degree of clonotype sharing among donors. Clonotypes shared by all four sorted-subset donors showed higher generation probabilities than non-shared clonotypes. About 4.5% of naive CD4, 3.5% of naive CD8, around 2.3% of memory CD4, and 0.35% to 0.4% of memory CD8 clonotypes were shared across a few donors. The small number of donors limited the genetic and exposure-history diversity represented.

V trim: 1 base; J trim: 4 bases; unmatched bases: 6. CDR1 SGHRS and CDR2 YFSETQ were looked up in the germline V gene. Including cysteine and phenylalanine, the CDR3 has 15 amino acids. Only the CDR3 region is kept as DNA, spanning 45 bases read in frame from base 1. Using the deep immunoSEQ assay, TCR CDR3 regions were amplified from genomic DNA by multiplex PCR. Extracted genomic DNA from each cell subset was distributed evenly across all wells of several immunoSEQ 96-well plates, and each plate was treated as a replicate. For sorted subsets, approximately 0.2 ug of genomic DNA, equivalent to around 29,000 T cell genomes, went into each replicate PCR. Purified libraries were measured with a Qubit 3.0 fluorometer, size-checked on a Bioanalyzer 2100, and measured again with the KAPA Library Quantification kit. A separate single-read 150-cycle Illumina NextSeq 550 flow cell was used to sequence each immunoSEQ 96-well plate. The source study handled its data this way. The immunoSEQ output contained only junctional sequences without quality scores, so filtering could not match that applied to full-length reads. Sequences were annotated with PyIR, a Python wrapper for IgBLAST v1.9, using IMGT germline references to assign V/J genes and CDR3. Reads were removed for weak V/J assignments (E-value above 1e-6), missing CDR3, stop codons, out-of-frame junctions, or ambiguous translated residues. V3J clonotypes were defined as sequences sharing an identical inferred V gene, J gene, and CDR3 amino acid sequence. The percentage overlap between two repertoires was calculated by dividing the number of shared unique clonotypes by the size of the smaller repertoire. Richness of each repertoire was evaluated using RTK rarefaction, the Chao1 estimator, and Recon v2.1 estimates of unobserved clonotypes. OLGA was used to compute generation probabilities for all TCRbeta clonotypes that the gDNA method yielded from a handful of donors. TCRdb re-hosts the immuneACCESS table, in-frame sequences only. Its copies lack some clones; in the studies checked, an unresolved V gene accounts for under half of them, and the cause for the rest is not known. The V and J calls and clone size were taken over from that table, and D and trimming were inferred from the DNA. Here the sample has approximately 2.4 million clones; about 94% occur a single time. 0.13% of the sample belongs to the ten largest clones.

This receptor chain uses TRBV5-1 and TRBJ1-1; TRBD1 matches 8 bases in the middle. Source material: naive CD4+ T cells sorted from blood. This specimen's cell subset or site label, interpreted: CD45RA+ positively selected. The sequence derives from a young man in good health. The CDR3 protein sequence reads: CASSLLRGHGTEAFF. At the DNA level, the sequence is TGCGCCAGCAGCTTGCTCAGGGGGCATGGCACTGAAGCTTTCTTT.